This is a list of T cell receptor beta chains from one sample in a study of yellow fever vaccine responses in identical twins. A single record per CDR3 protein comes from TCRdb applying MiXCR to the RT-PCR reads. The sample has 11,000 to 15,000 distinct CDR3 sequences; about 88% are singletons. The sequences come from T cells from blood (PBMCs), unsorted or a sorted subset (not recorded which), collected before or after yellow fever vaccination (not recorded which). These receptors all come from a woman aged 18 to 35 who received the yellow fever vaccine. Each CDR3 is given with its conserved first and last residue. A D gene is named only where the DNA matches it firmly. The size field is filled for only some rows; it gives once, few, many or a size class.

size | J | V | D | DNA | CDR3
. | TRBJ2-2 | TRBV24-1 | . | TGTGCCACCACAAGCACCGGGACTCCCGACACCGGGGAGCTGTTTTTT | CATTSTGTPDTGELFF
. | TRBJ1-1 | TRBV24-1 | . | TGTGCCACCAGTGATTCCTCACAGAACACTGAAGCTTTCTTT | CATSDSSQNTEAFF
few | TRBJ2-1 | TRBV4-1 | TRBD2 | TGCGCCAGCAGCCAAGATCTCCCAGCGGGGGGGAACAATGAGCAGTTCTTC | CASSQDLPAGGNNEQFF
. | TRBJ1-5 | TRBV6-1 | . | TGTGCCAGCAGCAGAACAGGGAGTGGCAATCAGCCCCAGCATTTT | CASSRTGSGNQPQHF
once | TRBJ2-3 | TRBV18 | TRBD1 | TGTGCCAGCTCACCCAACAGGGGCGATACGCAGTATTTT | CASSPNRGDTQYF
few | TRBJ2-3 | TRBV18 | TRBD2 | TGTGCCAGCTCACCACTGGGGACTACCACTAGCACAGATACGCAGTATTTT | CASSPLGTTTSTDTQYF
. | TRBJ2-2 | TRBV11-1 | . | TGTGCCAGCAGATCCCAGCAGTCCGCCGGGGAGCTGTTTTTT | CASRSQQSAGELFF
once | TRBJ2-7 | TRBV5-1 | . | TGCGCCAGCAGCCGAACCTACGAGCAGTACTTC | CASSRTYEQYF
once | TRBJ1-5 | TRBV19 | . | TGTGCCAGTATGAGGGAGGGCCAATATAGCAATCAGCCCCAGCATTTT | CASMREGQYSNQPQHF
. | TRBJ2-5 | TRBV2 | TRBD2 | TGTGCCAGCAGCCCGGGACTAGTCAGGACCCAGTACTTC | CASSPGLVRTQYF
. | TRBJ1-4 | TRBV28 | . | TGTGCCAGCAGTTTTCGTGAAAAACTGTTTTTT | CASSFREKLFF
. | TRBJ1-1 | TRBV11-1 | TRBD1 | TGTGCCAGCAGCGGGCAGGGGGGGAACACTGAAGCTTTCTTT | CASSGQGGNTEAFF
. | TRBJ2-3 | TRBV12-3/TRBV12-4 | . | TGTGCCAGCAGTACCAATGGGGATACGCAGTATTTT | CASSTNGDTQYF
. | TRBJ1-1 | TRBV11-2 | . | TGTGCCAGCAGTTTGGATAGGGACACTGAAGCTTTCTTT | CASSLDRDTEAFF
. | TRBJ1-1 | TRBV19 | . | TGTGCCAGTAGTATAGAAAGCTACACTGAAGCTTTCTTT | CASSIESYTEAFF
once | TRBJ2-1 | TRBV4-2 | . | TGTGCCAGCAGCCAAGAAGGTTATGCGACCTCCTACAATGAGCAGTTCTTC | CASSQEGYATSYNEQFF
. | TRBJ2-1 | TRBV20-1 | TRBD2 | TGCAGTGCTAGTCCCCCGACTAGCGGGATTGTGGATGAGCAGTTCTTC | CSASPPTSGIVDEQFF
. | TRBJ2-5 | TRBV11-1 | TRBD2 | TGTGCCAGCAGCTTAGCGGGAGGGGAGACCCAGTACTTC | CASSLAGGETQYF
. | TRBJ1-1 | TRBV12-3/TRBV12-4 | . | TGTGCCAGCAGTCCCCAGAACACTGAAGCTTTCTTT | CASSPQNTEAFF
. | TRBJ2-3 | TRBV4-1 | . | TGCGCCAGCAGCCAAGACTCCGGGACCCCCACAGATACGCAGTATTTT | CASSQDSGTPTDTQYF
few | TRBJ2-1 | TRBV18 | . | TGTGCCAGCTCACCACCGGAGCGGATTAGCTCCTACAATGAGCAGTTCTTC | CASSPPERISSYNEQFF
few | TRBJ2-1 | TRBV18 | . | TGTGCCAGCTCACCACCGACTACAAAACCTTACAATGAGCAGTTCTTC | CASSPPTTKPYNEQFF
. | TRBJ2-1 | TRBV11-1 | . | TGTGCCAGCAGCTTAACGTCTAGCTGGAGCTCCTACAATGAGCAGTTCTTC | CASSLTSSWSSYNEQFF
. | TRBJ2-7 | TRBV18 | . | TGTGCCAGCTCACCAACGACAGGATTCTACGAGCAGTACTTC | CASSPTTGFYEQYF
. | TRBJ2-3 | TRBV29-1 | . | TGCAGCGTTCAATTCCCCTATGCTGGGGTCGCCACAGATACGCAGTATTTT | CSVQFPYAGVATDTQYF
. | TRBJ2-5 | TRBV5-1 | . | TGCGCCAGCATAGGAGGGGAGACCCAGTACTTC | CASIGGETQYF
. | TRBJ2-5 | TRBV28 | . | TGTGCCAGCAGTCCCCAGGGACACTTCCAAGAGACCCAGTACTTC | CASSPQGHFQETQYF
. | TRBJ2-1 | TRBV28 | TRBD2 | TGTGCCAGCAGTTTGGGTCTGACTAGCGGCTACAATGAGCAGTTCTTC | CASSLGLTSGYNEQFF
once | TRBJ1-2 | TRBV18 | . | TGTGCCAGCTCGCGCGACTATGGCTACACCTTC | CASSRDYGYTF
. | TRBJ2-1 | TRBV11-3 | TRBD1 | TGTGCCAGCAGCTTAGGACAGGGGGGCTGGAATGAGCAGTTCTTC | CASSLGQGGWNEQFF
few | TRBJ1-5 | TRBV4-1 | . | TGCGCCAGCAGCCAACAGGAGAATCAGCCCCAGCATTTT | CASSQQENQPQHF
. | TRBJ2-5 | TRBV5-5 | . | TGTGCCAGCAGCATGACACCTCAAGAGACCCAGTACTTC | CASSMTPQETQYF
. | TRBJ2-1 | TRBV5-5 | TRBD2 | TGTGCCAGCAGCTACCTGACTAGCGCTGACAATGAGCAGTTCTTC | CASSYLTSADNEQFF
. | TRBJ1-1 | TRBV18 | . | TGTGCCAGCCAAGGACAGAACACTGAAGCTTTCTTT | CASQGQNTEAFF
. | TRBJ2-7 | TRBV27 | . | TGTGCCAGCAGTCAACCCGGGGCCGGCCACGAGCAGTACTTC | CASSQPGAGHEQYF
. | TRBJ1-1 | TRBV6-5 | TRBD1 | TGTGCCAGCAGTTACAAGACAGGGGGCAGGGACACTGAAGCTTTCTTT | CASSYKTGGRDTEAFF
. | TRBJ1-2 | TRBV29-1 | TRBD1 | TGCAGCACGACAGGGAATTTCGACTATGGCTACACCTTC | CSTTGNFDYGYTF
. | TRBJ1-1 | TRBV4-3 | . | TGCGCCAGCAGCCAGGATGGACAGAACACTGAAGCTTTCTTT | CASSQDGQNTEAFF
. | TRBJ1-5 | TRBV7-2 | . | TGTGCCAGCAGCTTAGCGTGGGGGGGTGATAGCAATCAGCCCCAGCATTTT | CASSLAWGGDSNQPQHF
once | TRBJ1-4 | TRBV11-1 | TRBD1 | TGTGCCGGACAAACGAAGGGGGCGGCTAATGAAAAACTGTTTTTT | CAGQTKGAANEKLFF
. | TRBJ1-1 | TRBV29-1 | . | TGCAGCGTCCCAGACCCAAGGAACACTGAAGCTTTCTTT | CSVPDPRNTEAFF
few | TRBJ2-1 | TRBV24-1 | . | TGTGCCACCAGTCACGGTTGGAACAATGAGCAGTTCTTC | CATSHGWNNEQFF
. | TRBJ2-1 | TRBV18 | . | TGTGCCAGCTCAGCAACCGGGACTTACAATGAGCAGTTCTTC | CASSATGTYNEQFF
. | TRBJ1-1 | TRBV28 | . | TGTGCCAGCAGTTTAGGGTTACGAGCTTTCTTT | CASSLGLRAFF
. | TRBJ1-5 | TRBV5-3 | TRBD1 | TGTGCCAGGGCGACAGGGAGCAATCAGCCCCAGCATTTT | CARATGSNQPQHF
few | TRBJ2-3 | TRBV2 | . | TGTGCCAGCAGTGAAGCGACTCACACAGATACGCAGTATTTT | CASSEATHTDTQYF
. | TRBJ2-7 | TRBV6-6 | TRBD2 | TGTGCCAGCCCCGGGGAGGGACCATACGAGCAGTACTTC | CASPGEGPYEQYF
. | TRBJ1-1 | TRBV5-6 | TRBD1 | TGTGCCAGCAGCTTGACGACCGGGACAGAGGTCAACACTGAAGCTTTCTTT | CASSLTTGTEVNTEAFF
. | TRBJ2-1 | TRBV13 | TRBD2 | TGTGCCAGCAGCAGACCTCCCTATGGGGGGGGAAACAATGAGCAGTTCTTC | CASSRPPYGGGNNEQFF
. | TRBJ2-3 | TRBV20-1 | TRBD2 | TGCAGTGTTAGCGGGGTCTTCACAGATACGCAGTATTTT | CSVSGVFTDTQYF
. | TRBJ2-1 | TRBV11-2 | . | TGTGCCAGCAGCTTATTGAGCGGTGCAGGGGCCTACAATGAGCAGTTCTTC | CASSLLSGAGAYNEQFF
. | TRBJ2-2 | TRBV12-3/TRBV12-4 | TRBD2 | TGTGCCAGCAGTTTTGCTGGGGGGGACACCGGGGAGCTGTTTTTT | CASSFAGGDTGELFF
. | TRBJ1-1 | TRBV2 | . | TGTGCCAGCAGTGGGACAACGAACACTGAAGCTTTCTTT | CASSGTTNTEAFF
. | TRBJ2-3 | TRBV6-2/TRBV6-3 | . | TGTGCCAGCAGTTACTCCTCCAGGGGAGCGGGAAGCACAGATACGCAGTATTTT | CASSYSSRGAGSTDTQYF